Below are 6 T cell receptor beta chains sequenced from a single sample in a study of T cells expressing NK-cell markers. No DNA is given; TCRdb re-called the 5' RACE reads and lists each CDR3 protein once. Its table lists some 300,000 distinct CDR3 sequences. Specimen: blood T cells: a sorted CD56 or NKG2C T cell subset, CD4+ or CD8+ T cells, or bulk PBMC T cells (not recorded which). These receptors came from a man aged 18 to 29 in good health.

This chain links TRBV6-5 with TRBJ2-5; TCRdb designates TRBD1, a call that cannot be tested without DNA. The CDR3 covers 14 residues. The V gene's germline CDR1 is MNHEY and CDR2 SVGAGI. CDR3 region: CASSYMGAKETQYF.

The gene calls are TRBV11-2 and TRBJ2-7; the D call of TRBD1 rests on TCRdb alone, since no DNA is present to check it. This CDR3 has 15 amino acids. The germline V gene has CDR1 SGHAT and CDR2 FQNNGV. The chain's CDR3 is CASSLEGRGSGEQYF.

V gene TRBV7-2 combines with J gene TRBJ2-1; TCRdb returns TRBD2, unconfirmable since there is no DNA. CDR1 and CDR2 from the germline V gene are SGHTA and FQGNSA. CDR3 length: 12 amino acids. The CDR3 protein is CASNLGEEVQFF.

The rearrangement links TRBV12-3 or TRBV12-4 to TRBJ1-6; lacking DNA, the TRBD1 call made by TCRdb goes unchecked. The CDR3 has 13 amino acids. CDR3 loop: CASSYRAGTPLHF.

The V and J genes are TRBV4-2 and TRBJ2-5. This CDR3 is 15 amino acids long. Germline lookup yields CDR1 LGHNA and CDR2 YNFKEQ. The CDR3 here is CASSQELGREETQYF.

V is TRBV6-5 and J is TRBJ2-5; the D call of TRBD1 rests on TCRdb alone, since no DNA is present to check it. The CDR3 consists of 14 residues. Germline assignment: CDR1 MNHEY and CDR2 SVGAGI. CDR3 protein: CASSYWGPGETQYF.